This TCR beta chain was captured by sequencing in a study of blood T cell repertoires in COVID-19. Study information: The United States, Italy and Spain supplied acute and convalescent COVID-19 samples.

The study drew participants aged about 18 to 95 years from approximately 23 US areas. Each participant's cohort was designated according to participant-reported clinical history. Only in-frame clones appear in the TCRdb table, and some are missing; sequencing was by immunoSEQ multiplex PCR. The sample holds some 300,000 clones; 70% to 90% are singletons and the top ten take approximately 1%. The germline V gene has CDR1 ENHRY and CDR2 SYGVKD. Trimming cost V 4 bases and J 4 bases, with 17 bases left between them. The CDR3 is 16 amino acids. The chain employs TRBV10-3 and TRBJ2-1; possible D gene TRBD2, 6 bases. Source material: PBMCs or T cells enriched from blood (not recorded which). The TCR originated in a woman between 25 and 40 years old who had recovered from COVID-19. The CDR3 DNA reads TGTGCCATCAGTGCTAGCGTGGGAAGCGCTTACAATGAGCAGTTCTTC. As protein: CAISASVGSAYNEQFF.